This TCR beta chain was identified during a study of cytomegalovirus exposure and HLA in healthy donors. Libraries were prepared by immunoSEQ multiplex PCR; TCRdb keeps only in-frame clonotypes and omits some of them. Of about 150,000 clones in the sample, about nine tenths were seen once. The donors were in the approximately 130-subject validation cohort, distinct from the roughly 600-subject first cohort. This sequence originates from a man aged 18-30 years in good health and CMV-seronegative. The sample was PBMCs.

The CDR3 loop is CASSLGGGDNEQYF. As DNA, the CDR3 is TGTGCCAGCAGCTTGGGCGGGGGGGACAACGAGCAGTACTTC. The V call is TRBV5-4, the J call TRBJ2-7; 9 bases fit TRBD2. The CDR3 contains 14 residues. The V and J ends lost 0 bases and 5 bases, in that order; junction bases with no gene match: 3. CDR1 and CDR2 from the germline V gene are SGHNT and YYREEE (reference sequence).